The 30 T cell receptor beta chains below all came from one sample that was sequenced in a study of T cell responses to AZD1222 COVID-19 vaccine. Assay: immunoSEQ multiplex PCR; the TCRdb copy retains only in-frame clones and omits some. Of fewer than 95,000 clones in the sample, 89% were seen once. Sequenced here: peripheral blood, sampled 28 days after the second AZD1222 dose. All receptors derive from an adult who received the AZD1222 COVID-19 vaccine.

The V call is TRBV27, the J call TRBJ1-5; possible D gene TRBD1, 6 bases. Trimming shortened V by 6 bases and J by 5 bases, and 14 bases separated the two germline ends. The CDR3 is made up of 14 amino acids. CDR1 and CDR2 (germline): MNHEY, SMNVEV (reference sequence). In DNA, the CDR3 is TGTGCCAGCAGGGACAGCTTGGGGCATCAGCCCCAGCATTTT. This translates into CASRDSLGHQPQHF.

The rearrangement joins TRBV18 to TRBJ1-1, with D unresolved. This CDR3 is built from 15 residues. V lost 3 bases and J 0 bases, leaving 11 bases between the germline ends. Germline-derived CDR1 and CDR2 are KGHSH and LQKENI. CDR3 in DNA: TGTGCCAGCTCACCGTTGAAACAGTTGAACACTGAAGCTTTCTTT. Amino acids: CASSPLKQLNTEAFF.

The chain couples TRBV27 to TRBJ1-6; 9 bases match TRBD1. The trim removed 5 bases at V and 6 bases at J, leaving 5 bases unmatched. Germline V lookup: CDR1 MNHEY, CDR2 SMNVEV (reference sequence). CDR3 length equals 15 residues. In DNA, the CDR3 is TGTGCCAGCAGTGCCCAGACAGGGGGTAATTCACCCCTCCACTTT. Translating gives CASSAQTGGNSPLHF.

In DNA, the CDR3 is TGTGCCAGCTCACAGGGCAGGGGGAACACTGAAGCTTTCTTT. Its protein product is CASSQGRGNTEAFF. This chain joins TRBV18 and TRBJ1-1; tentatively, D is TRBD1 (6 bases). V was clipped by 4 bases and J by 1 base, with 10 bases between them. The CDR3 loop spans 14 amino acids. The germline V gene encodes CDR1 KGHSH and CDR2 LQKENI.

The V gene is TRBV9, the J gene TRBJ2-5; possibly TRBD1 or TRBD2 for D (6 bases each). There are 15 residues in the CDR3. CDR1 SGDLS and CDR2 YYNGEE come from the germline V gene. Between the trimmed V and J ends, which lost 0 bases and 5 bases, there was a span of 14 bases. In nucleotides, the CDR3 is TGTGCCAGCAGCGTAGTAGGGGGGATATCGGAGACCCAGTACTTC. It is translated as CASSVVGGISETQYF.

The gene calls are TRBV7-9 and TRBJ2-2; D remains unclear. This CDR3 comprises 13 residues. Trimming removed 4 bases at V and 4 bases at J, with 7 bases between. CDR1 SEHNR and CDR2 FQNEAQ come from the germline V gene (reference sequence). CDR3 DNA sequence: TGTGCCAGCAGCTCCGCCGGCACCGGGGAGCTGTTTTTT. Translation gives CASSSAGTGELFF.

This chain uses TRBV19 with TRBJ1-2; D may be TRBD1 (6 bases). This CDR3 comprises 14 residues. CDR1 and CDR2 from the germline V gene are LNHDA and SQIVND (reference sequence). V lost 0 bases to trimming and J lost 6 bases, with 11 bases between them. CDR3 sequence: CASSIDNRVNGYTF. The DNA of the CDR3 is TGTGCCAGTAGTATAGATAACAGGGTTAATGGCTACACCTTC.

This chain links TRBV27 with TRBJ2-1; TRBD1 is a possible D gene (6 bases). Per the germline V gene, CDR1 is MNHEY and CDR2 is SMNVEV (reference sequence). The CDR3 covers 15 residues. Deletions cut 2 bases from V and 1 base from J, with 9 bases between. CDR3 in DNA: TGTGCCAGCAGTTTACAGGGGAGTTCCTACAATGAGCAGTTCTTC. Its translation: CASSLQGSSYNEQFF.

There are a few counts of this clone. The chain links TRBV11-1 to TRBJ2-3; D remains unclear. V lost 1 base to trimming and J lost 0 bases, with 11 bases between them. Per the germline V gene, CDR1 is SGHAT and CDR2 is FQDESV (reference sequence). The CDR3 loop spans 16 amino acids. CDR3 region: CASSLEARLSTDTQYF. In DNA, the CDR3 is TGTGCCAGCAGCTTAGAAGCCCGTCTTAGCACAGATACGCAGTATTTT.

The chain links TRBV7-3 to TRBJ2-1, with no clear D. Per germline, CDR1 SGHTA and CDR2 FQGTGA. Trimming removed 1 base from V and 2 bases from J, with 9 bases in between. This CDR3 is 15 amino acids long. The CDR3 DNA reads TGTGCCAGCAGCTTAAGTCCAGACACCTACAATGAGCAGTTCTTC. It codes for CASSLSPDTYNEQFF.

The rearrangement joins TRBV6-5 to TRBJ1-1, with a possible D match to TRBD1 (5 bases). V shed 0 bases and J shed 4 bases, with 12 bases lying between them. Germline assignment: CDR1 MNHEY and CDR2 SVGAGI. The CDR3 is made up of 15 amino acids. This CDR3 reads CASSYSRGGGTEAFF. The CDR3 nucleotides read TGTGCCAGCAGTTACTCTAGGGGTGGAGGCACTGAAGCTTTCTTT.

V usage is TRBV20-1 and J usage is TRBJ2-7; D is uncertain. Trimming shortened V by 3 bases and J by 6 bases, and 12 bases separated the two germline ends. Germline lookup yields CDR1 DFQATT and CDR2 SNEGSKA (reference sequence). The CDR3 extends over 12 amino acids. The CDR3 reads CSASLRASEQYF. DNA for the CDR3: TGCAGTGCTAGTCTTAGGGCTAGCGAGCAGTACTTC.

The V and J genes are TRBV6-5 and TRBJ1-2; D remains unclear. Trimming removed 1 base at V and 3 bases at J, with 9 bases between. The CDR3 spans 14 residues. The germline gives CDR1 MNHEY, CDR2 SVGAGI. Written as DNA, the CDR3 is TGTGCCAGCAGTTACTTGGGTTCGGACTATGGCTACACCTTC. Translation gives CASSYLGSDYGYTF.

V usage is TRBV21-1 and J usage is TRBJ1-1. TRBV21-1 is a pseudogene segment. CDR3 length: 15 amino acids. CDR3 bases: TGTGCCAGCATGAGAACAGGGAGGTGGATCACTGAAGCTTTCTTT. Amino acids: CASMRTGRWITEAFF.

In its sample, this clone was seen once. The V and J genes are TRBV6-5 and TRBJ1-5, with a weak D call TRBD1 (5 bases). CDR1 and CDR2 (germline): MNHEY, SVGAGI. CDR3 length: 13 amino acids. Trimming pared 9 bases from V and 4 bases from J, leaving 13 bases between. The CDR3 loop is CASGGNRNQPQHF. The DNA for the CDR3 is TGTGCCAGTGGGGGAAACAGAAATCAGCCCCAGCATTTT.

This rearrangement joins TRBV19 to TRBJ2-1; 7 bases agree with TRBD2. CDR1 is LNHDA, CDR2 SQIVND, per germline (reference sequence). The trim removed 0 bases at V and 5 bases at J, leaving 7 bases unmatched. The CDR3 loop spans 16 amino acids. As DNA, the CDR3 is TGTGCCAGTAGTATAGATCAAGAGCGGGAAAACAATGAGCAGTTCTTC. Encoded protein: CASSIDQERENNEQFF. The full variable domain, with the rest looked up from reference TRBV19 and TRBJ2-1, is DGGITQSPKYLFRKEGQNVTLSCEQNLNHDAMYWYRQDPGQGLRLIYYSQIVNDFQKGDIAEGYSVSREKKESFPLTVTSAQKNPTAFYLCASSIDQERENNEQFFGPGTRLTVL.

The V and J genes are TRBV6-2 or TRBV6-3 and TRBJ2-3, with D unclear. V was clipped by 4 bases and J by 0 bases, with 8 bases between them. This CDR3 region has 14 residues. Germline CDR1 is MNHEY and CDR2 is SVGEGT. The CDR3 coding sequence is TGTGCCAGCAGTTCGACCACTAGCACAGATACGCAGTATTTT. Translating it yields CASSSTTSTDTQYF.

V and J are TRBV15 and TRBJ2-7; 9 bases line up with TRBD2. With 0 bases clipped from V and 3 bases from J, the junction kept 6 bases outside the gene matches. Germline V gene sequence: CDR1 LNHNV, CDR2 YYDKDF (reference sequence). This CDR3 spans 16 amino acids. The CDR3 loop reads CATSRERAGGLYEQYF. CDR3 nucleotides: TGTGCCACCAGCAGAGAGCGGGCGGGGGGGCTCTACGAGCAGTACTTC. Looking up the rest from reference TRBV15 and TRBJ2-7 gives the full variable domain: DAMVIQNPRYQVTQFGKPVTLSCSQTLNHNVMYWYQQKSSQAPKLLFHYYDKDFNNEADTPDNFQSRRPNTSFCFLDIRSPGLGDTAMYLCATSRERAGGLYEQYFGPGTRLTVT.

The chain uses TRBV7-3 and TRBJ2-1, with 7 bases lining up with TRBD1. The germline gives CDR1 SGHTA, CDR2 FQGTGA. With V trimmed by 1 base and J by 5 bases, 8 bases remained unmatched. This CDR3 spans 16 amino acids. Here the CDR3 DNA reads TGTGCCAGCAGCTTAAGGTCAGGGGGTGATCACAATGAGCAGTTCTTC. This sequence encodes CASSLRSGGDHNEQFF.

This clone was seen a single time. J is TRBJ1-3 and V is TRBV6-6, with unresolved D. V lost 2 bases, J lost 1 base, and 9 bases lay in between. The CDR3 is 15 residues long. Per germline, CDR1 MNHNY and CDR2 SVGAGI (reference sequence). CDR3 DNA: TGTGCCAGCAGTTACGAACGTTCGTCTGGAAACACCATATATTTT. Its translation is CASSYERSSGNTIYF.

The J gene is TRBJ1-1, the V gene TRBV27; D is perhaps TRBD1 (5 bases). Germline CDR1 is MNHEY and CDR2 is SMNVEV (reference sequence). CDR3 length equals 15 residues. Trimming cost V 2 bases and J 5 bases, with 15 bases left between them. The chain's CDR3 is CASSLSGALGTEAFF. The CDR3 nucleotides read TGTGCCAGCAGTTTAAGCGGGGCGCTGGGTACTGAAGCTTTCTTT.

Regarding this clone: The junction shows a germline mismatch at one end, possibly a read error. The V call is TRBV9, the J call TRBJ1-1, with TRBD1 identical over 7 bases. The length of the CDR3 is 13 residues. Germline assignment: CDR1 SGDLS and CDR2 YYNGEE. This chain's CDR3 is CASSTSDRMGSNF. The CDR3 DNA follows: TGTGCCAGCAGCACATCGGACAGGATGGGGAGTAACTTT.

There are a few counts of this clone. This chain uses TRBV4-1 with TRBJ2-7; D uncertain. V gave up 0 bases and J gave up 2 bases, with 11 bases separating them. CDR1 is MGHRA and CDR2 is YSYEKL in the germline V gene. The CDR3 consists of 15 residues. The CDR3 sequence is CASSQDSPVPYEQYF. The CDR3 DNA sequence: TGCGCCAGCAGCCAAGATAGTCCAGTGCCCTACGAGCAGTACTTC.

This chain uses TRBV7-8 with TRBJ1-6; the D is unclear. The CDR3 consists of 16 residues. V dropped 4 bases and J dropped 7 bases, with 17 bases sitting between them. The germline V gene has CDR1 SGHVS and CDR2 FQNEAQ. For the CDR3, the DNA is TGTGCCAGCAGCTATAACGAGGGAGTTCGGAATTCACCCCTCCACTTT. Translation: CASSYNEGVRNSPLHF.

The rearrangement uses TRBV10-3 and TRBJ2-1, with 8 positions matching TRBD2. This CDR3 contains 12 residues. Germline V gene data show CDR1 as ENHRY and CDR2 as SYGVKD. Trimming removed 6 bases from V and 9 bases from J; junction bases left unmatched: 4. The CDR3 DNA is TGTGCCATCAGCGGGGGGGTCCGTGAGCAGTTCTTC. Translated, it gives CAISGGVREQFF.

This chain links TRBV19 with TRBJ2-3, with 12 bases aligning to TRBD2. The CDR3 contains 16 residues. Trimming removed 3 bases from V and 5 bases from J; junction bases left unmatched: 6. Per germline, CDR1 LNHDA and CDR2 SQIVND (reference sequence). Here the CDR3 reads CASSIQLAGGRDTQYF. The CDR3 nucleotides read TGTGCCAGTAGTATCCAACTAGCGGGGGGCAGAGATACGCAGTATTTT.

The chain carries TRBV18 and TRBJ1-1; perhaps TRBD1 as D (5 bases). CDR3 length: 12 residues. CDR1 and CDR2 from the germline V gene are KGHSH and LQKENI. V was clipped by 3 bases and J by 7 bases, with 9 bases between them. The CDR3 protein is CASSPVGGEAFF. CDR3 DNA: TGTGCCAGCTCACCTGTGGGGGGTGAAGCTTTCTTT.

In the case of this clone: Other DNA sequences of this sample code for an identical CDR3. This rearrangement joins TRBV28 to TRBJ2-6, with TRBD1 matching 10 bases. This CDR3 spans 18 amino acids. Trimming cost V 3 bases and J 1 base; bases outside gene matches: 6. CDR1 is MDHEN, CDR2 SYDVKM, per germline. CDR3 sequence: CASSFLGQGVSGANVLTF. CDR3 nucleotides: TGTGCCAGCAGTTTTCTAGGACAGGGGGTTTCTGGGGCCAACGTCCTGACTTTC.

The V call is TRBV28, the J call TRBJ1-1, with D unclear. CDR1 is MDHEN and CDR2 is SYDVKM in the germline V gene. CDR3 length equals 13 residues. The ends were cut back, 6 bases at V and 1 base at J, with 9 bases in the middle. CDR3 nucleotides: TGTGCCAGCAGCCTGGATTGGAACACTGAAGCTTTCTTT. As protein: CASSLDWNTEAFF.

The CDR3 nucleotides are TGCGCCAGCAGGTCCTCGCGGGGGACGAACACTGAAGCTTTCTTT. Translated, it gives CASRSSRGTNTEAFF. The rearrangement uses TRBV5-1 and TRBJ1-1; a weak D match, TRBD1 (5 bases). With 5 bases removed from V and 1 base from J, the gap between germline ends came to 15 bases. This CDR3 is built from 15 residues. Germline V gives CDR1 SGHRS, CDR2 YFSETQ.